One and the same sample provided the 22 T cell receptor beta chains below, sequenced in a study of vaccination effects on CD4 cells after COVID-19. Within the ViraFEST assay, antigen-specific CD4+ T cells underwent expansion with viral peptide pools prior to sequencing. Isolating CD4+ T cells followed roughly ten days of culture. A positive SARS-CoV-2 PCR test fell between March and December 2020. For these TCRs, the target antigens are not known. Sequencing was performed with immunoSEQ multiplex PCR; in TCRdb, only in-frame clones are kept and a portion is missing. Here the sample spans about 40,000 clones, 73% being singletons. Specimen: CD4+ T cells from PBMCs cultured with a peptide pool, collected before COVID-19 vaccination. These TCRs come from a human donor who had a prior SARS-CoV-2 infection.

This chain joins TRBV15 and TRBJ2-7, with 8 bases identical to TRBD2. The CDR3 has 16 residues. CDR1 is LNHNV, CDR2 YYDKDF, per germline (reference sequence). The J segment lost 5 bases and the V segment lost 1 base, leaving 10 bases of the junction unmatched. This CDR3 is CATSRGGSGRSNEQYF. CDR3 coding DNA: TGTGCCACCAGCAGAGGGGGCAGCGGGAGATCCAACGAGCAGTACTTC.

The V call is TRBV4-3, the J call TRBJ1-4; D might be TRBD1 (6 bases). V was clipped by 4 bases and J by 3 bases, with 12 bases between them. Germline V gives CDR1 LGHNA, CDR2 YSLEER. CDR3 length: 15 residues. The CDR3 here is CASSRATGPNEKLFF. As DNA, the CDR3 is TGCGCCAGCAGCCGAGCGACAGGCCCTAATGAAAAACTGTTTTTT.

This clone is a singleton in its sample. The rearrangement joins TRBV24-1 to TRBJ2-2, with D possibly matching TRBD1 (5 bases). Germline CDR1 reads KGHDR; CDR2 reads SFDVKD. This CDR3 is built from 16 residues. V was shortened by 0 bases and J by 0 bases, with 7 bases between the two germline ends. The CDR3 DNA is TGTGCCACCAGTGATTTGCGCAGGGCGAACACCGGGGAGCTGTTTTTT. This translates into CATSDLRRANTGELFF.

This clone was observed a handful of times. The rearrangement joins TRBV2 to TRBJ1-1; TRBD1 is a possible D gene (5 bases). Trimming removed 7 bases from V and 1 base from J, with 7 bases in between. From germline, CDR1 is SNHLY and CDR2 FYNNEI. The CDR3 extends over 12 amino acids. Written as DNA, the CDR3 is TGTGCCAGCAATACAGGGAACACTGAAGCTTTCTTT. It yields the protein CASNTGNTEAFF.

The gene calls are TRBV7-2 and TRBJ2-3; 7 bases fit TRBD2. V was pared by 2 bases and J by 3 bases, with 8 bases of the junction left unmatched. Germline V CDR1 and CDR2: SGHTA, FQGNSA. The CDR3 is made up of 16 amino acids. CDR3 in amino acids: CASSLFGGSSTDTQYF. The CDR3 nucleotides read TGTGCCAGCAGCTTATTTGGCGGGAGTTCTACAGATACGCAGTATTTT.

This chain joins TRBV12-5 and TRBJ2-2; no firm D call. This CDR3 spans 11 amino acids. Trimming pared 6 bases from V and 7 bases from J, leaving 6 bases between. The germline gives CDR1 LGHNT, CDR2 FRNRAP. This CDR3 reads CASGPIGELFF. The CDR3 bases are TGTGCTAGTGGGCCTATCGGGGAGCTGTTTTTT.

V is TRBV5-1 and J is TRBJ1-6, with 12 bases identical to TRBD1. The CDR3 covers 15 residues. The V segment lost 5 bases and the J segment 10 bases; nucleotides outside the gene matches: 7. CDR1 is SGHRS and CDR2 is YFSETQ in the germline V gene. CDR3: CASSEGQGAYSPLHF. CDR3 DNA sequence: TGCGCCAGCAGTGAGGGACAGGGGGCTTACTCACCCCTCCACTTT.

The rearrangement uses TRBV7-2 and TRBJ2-7; a possible D gene is TRBD1 (6 bases). This CDR3 has 14 residues. The germline V gene encodes CDR1 SGHTA and CDR2 FQGNSA. The V end lost 2 bases, the J end lost 4 bases, and 12 bases lay between the germline ends. This CDR3 is CASSLTGYLYEQYF. Here the CDR3 DNA reads TGTGCCAGCAGCTTAACAGGGTACTTATACGAGCAGTACTTC.

The chain employs TRBV15 and TRBJ2-3, with 9 bases fitting TRBD2. V was pared by 5 bases and J by 4 bases, with 7 bases of the junction left unmatched. CDR1 is LNHNV and CDR2 is YYDKDF in the germline V gene (reference sequence). The CDR3 consists of 15 residues. CDR3 coding DNA: TGTGCCACCAGCGGGAGCGGGGGGAGGGCAGATACGCAGTATTTT. This translates into CATSGSGGRADTQYF.

The rearrangement uses TRBV30 and TRBJ2-5, with D perhaps matching TRBD2 (6 bases). There are 13 residues in the CDR3. Germline loops: CDR1 GTSNPN, CDR2 SVGIG (reference sequence). Trimming cost V 0 bases and J 7 bases, with 12 bases left between them. The CDR3 is CAWSVSGEGTQYF. The CDR3 bases are TGTGCCTGGAGTGTATCGGGAGAGGGGACCCAGTACTTC.

This clone was recorded a few times. The gene calls are TRBV3-1 (or the pseudogene TRBV3-2) and TRBJ2-1; D is uncertain. V was pared by 3 bases and J by 9 bases, with 15 bases between. This CDR3 is 14 amino acids long. Germline loops: CDR1 LGHDT, CDR2 YNNKEL (reference sequence). CDR3 amino acids: CASSHLAAETEQFF. For the CDR3, the DNA is TGTGCCAGCAGCCATCTGGCGGCCGAGACTGAGCAGTTCTTC.

V and J are TRBV2 and TRBJ2-7, with unresolved D. The CDR3 has 16 amino acids. From germline, CDR1 is SNHLY and CDR2 FYNNEI. V was cut by 3 bases and J by 0 bases, with 15 bases left in between. CDR3 in amino acids: CASSEAGSNVSYEQYF. The DNA for the CDR3 is TGTGCCAGCAGTGAGGCAGGATCCAACGTCTCCTACGAGCAGTACTTC.

In this sample, this clone turned up once. The chain combines TRBV11-1 with TRBJ2-5; TRBD2 aligns across 14 bases. Per germline, CDR1 SGHAT and CDR2 FQDESV (reference sequence). The CDR3 extends over 16 amino acids. V was clipped by 6 bases and J by 7 bases; unmatched bases: 10. CDR3 sequence reads: CASSPPGTSGGGTQYF. As DNA, the CDR3 is TGTGCCAGCAGTCCCCCCGGGACTAGCGGGGGAGGGACCCAGTACTTC.

The V and J genes are TRBV19 and TRBJ2-7; TRBD1 aligns across 9 bases. The ends lost 2 bases at V and 4 bases at J; junction bases unmatched: 3. The germline V gene encodes CDR1 LNHDA and CDR2 SQIVND (reference sequence). The CDR3 runs 14 residues. The CDR3 spells CASSITGGAYEQYF. DNA for the CDR3: TGTGCCAGTAGTATAACAGGGGGCGCGTACGAGCAGTACTTC.

The chain links TRBV5-6 to TRBJ2-7; no firm D call. V lost 0 bases and J lost 8, with 9 bases in between. The CDR3 contains 12 residues. Germline CDR1 and CDR2: SGHDT and YYEEEE. CDR3 amino acids: CASSLGQYKQYF. The CDR3 DNA sequence: TGTGCCAGCAGCTTGGGCCAATACAAGCAGTACTTC. Together with reference TRBV5-6 and TRBJ2-7, the CDR3 gives the full variable domain: DAGVTQSPTHLIKTRGQQVTLRCSPKSGHDTVSWYQQALGQGPQFIFQYYEEEERQRGNFPDRFSGHQFPNYSSELNVNALLLGDSALYLCASSLGQYKQYFGPGTRLTVT.

In its sample, this clone was seen a few times. The chain is built from TRBV6-5 and TRBJ1-3; the match to TRBD1 covers 8 bases. Trimming removed 8 bases from V and 2 bases from J; junction bases left unmatched: 8. The V gene's germline CDR1 is MNHEY and CDR2 SVGAGI. The CDR3 sequence is 15 residues long. The CDR3 DNA reads TGTGCCAGCCGGGACAGGCACTACCCTGGAAACACCATATATTTT. Amino acids: CASRDRHYPGNTIYF.

This clone was found a few times. The chain uses TRBV7-9 and TRBJ1-1; D may be TRBD1 (5 bases). With 3 bases removed from V and 5 bases from J, the gap between germline ends came to 16 bases. The CDR3 totals 15 residues. CDR1 and CDR2 from the germline V gene are SEHNR and FQNEAQ (reference sequence). CDR3 amino acids: CASSFWGGRRTEAFF. Here the CDR3 DNA reads TGTGCCAGCAGCTTTTGGGGCGGGAGGAGGACTGAAGCTTTCTTT.

This clone was recorded only once. V is TRBV7-3 and J is TRBJ2-6; TRBD1 is a possible D gene (6 bases). Trimming took off 2 bases at V and 0 bases at J, with 14 bases between the two ends. The CDR3 is 18 amino acids. Germline V CDR1 and CDR2: SGHTA, FQGTGA. CDR3 loop: CASSLWTARGSGANVLTF. The CDR3 DNA reads as TGTGCCAGCAGCTTATGGACAGCAAGAGGCTCTGGGGCCAACGTCCTGACTTTC.

The chain has TRBV5-1 and TRBJ1-2; no clear D. V dropped 4 bases and J dropped 1 base, with 11 bases sitting between them. Germline V gene data show CDR1 as SGHRS and CDR2 as YFSETQ. This CDR3 is 14 amino acids long. The CDR3 is CASSPRWDNYGYTF. CDR3 sequence (DNA): TGCGCCAGCAGCCCACGTTGGGATAACTATGGCTACACCTTC.

This clone was recorded a few times. The chain combines TRBV5-1 with TRBJ1-1; a weak D match, TRBD1 (5 bases). The V and J ends lost 4 bases and 1 base respectively, with 14 bases between them. The CDR3 is 15 amino acids. CDR1 and CDR2 from the germline V gene are SGHRS and YFSETQ. CDR3 bases: TGCGCCAGCAGCCAAACTACAGGAGGGAACACTGAAGCTTTCTTT. This translates into CASSQTTGGNTEAFF.

The chain carries TRBV24-1 and TRBJ2-2; TRBD2 matches 8 bases. The CDR3 runs 16 residues. V was pared by 3 bases and J by 0 bases, with 2 bases of the junction left unmatched. Germline-derived CDR1 and CDR2 are KGHDR and SFDVKD. CDR3 region: CATSDPGLANTGELFF. Here the CDR3 DNA reads TGTGCCACCAGTGATCCGGGACTAGCGAACACCGGGGAGCTGTTTTTT.

This clone occurred once. The rearrangement joins TRBV27 to TRBJ2-7, with 8 bases aligning to TRBD2. CDR3 length: 18 residues. Trimming cost V 3 bases and J 1 base; bases outside gene matches: 14. CDR1 MNHEY and CDR2 SMNVEV come from the germline V gene (reference sequence). CDR3 DNA sequence: TGTGCCAGCAGTTTCGGGGAACGGACTAGCTCCAATTCCTACGAGCAGTACTTC. Its protein is CASSFGERTSSNSYEQYF.